Below, 27 T cell receptor beta chains from the same sample are listed, as sequenced in a study of T cell responses to AZD1222 COVID-19 vaccine. TCRdb keeps only in-frame clones here, not all; method: immunoSEQ multiplex PCR. The sample has 90,000 to 150,000 clones; more than 85% are singletons. The sample in question was peripheral blood, obtained on day 0 of AZD1222 vaccination. These receptors all come from an adult in good health.

This clone was counted a few times. This sequence joins TRBV11-2 and TRBJ1-1, with D uncertain. The V and J ends lost 3 bases and 5 bases respectively, with 7 bases between them. There are 12 residues in the CDR3. The germline V gene encodes CDR1 SGHAT and CDR2 FQNNGV. The CDR3 region has the DNA TGTGCCAGCAGCTTGTGGGGAACTGAAGCTTTCTTT. It is translated as CASSLWGTEAFF.

This clone was seen a handful of times. The rearrangement links TRBV9 to TRBJ2-2, with 8 bases matching TRBD2. J gave up 6 bases and V 5 bases, and 15 bases lay outside the gene matches. Germline V gene data show CDR1 as SGDLS and CDR2 as YYNGEE. The CDR3 is made up of 17 amino acids. The CDR3, as DNA: TGTGCCAGCAGTCGGGCGGGTAAGCGGGAGAGCGCCGGGGAGCTGTTTTTT. It yields the protein CASSRAGKRESAGELFF.

The V call is TRBV29-1, the J call TRBJ2-7; 12 bases line up with TRBD1. J gave up 6 bases and V 4 bases, and 7 bases lay outside the gene matches. The CDR3 runs 14 residues. Germline CDR1 is SQVTM and CDR2 is ANQGSEA. DNA of the CDR3: TGCAGCGTTGGTTGGGGACAGGGGGCTAGCGAGCAGTACTTC. Encoded protein: CSVGWGQGASEQYF.

V is TRBV5-4 and J is TRBJ1-1; 12 nucleotides line up with TRBD1. The germline V gene encodes CDR1 SGHNT and CDR2 YYREEE (reference sequence). The V gene end was trimmed by 4 bases and the J gene end by 5 bases; junction bases not matched to a gene: 12. There are 17 residues in the CDR3. The CDR3 reads CASSAPRDRGLGTEAFF. CDR3 DNA: TGTGCCAGCAGCGCCCCCCGGGACAGGGGGCTGGGGACTGAAGCTTTCTTT. The full variable domain, rest sourced from reference TRBV5-4 and TRBJ1-1, is ETGVTQSPTHLIKTRGQQVTLRCSSQSGHNTVSWYQQALGQGPQFIFQYYREEENGRGNFPPRFSGLQFPNYSSELNVNALELDDSALYLCASSAPRDRGLGTEAFFGQGTRLTVV.

The chain couples TRBV6-5 to TRBJ1-6; TRBD1 matches at 8 bases. The trim removed 8 bases at V and 6 bases at J, leaving 3 bases unmatched. Germline lookup yields CDR1 MNHEY and CDR2 SVGAGI. CDR3 length: 13 residues. This CDR3 is CASDDRGNSPLHF. CDR3 nucleotides: TGTGCCAGCGATGACAGGGGTAATTCACCCCTCCACTTT.

The rearrangement uses TRBV18 and TRBJ2-7, with 9 bases lining up with TRBD1. This CDR3 contains 14 residues. Germline V gene lookup returns CDR1 KGHSH and CDR2 LQKENI. V was pared by 3 bases and J by 2 bases, with 2 bases of the junction left unmatched. The CDR3 DNA follows: TGTGCCAGCTCACCGGGACAGGGTGCCTACGAGCAGTACTTC. It yields the protein CASSPGQGAYEQYF.

J is TRBJ1-1 and V is TRBV7-3; 8 bases align to TRBD1. V lost 5 bases to trimming and J lost 3 bases; unmatched junction nucleotides: 8. Germline V gene sequence: CDR1 SGHTA, CDR2 FQGTGA. CDR3 size: 15 residues. The CDR3 protein is CASSLRTGWDTEAFF. CDR3 sequence (DNA): TGTGCCAGCAGCCTCCGGACAGGGTGGGACACTGAAGCTTTCTTT.

This chain links TRBV11-2 with TRBJ2-3; possibly TRBD2 for D (6 bases). CDR1 and CDR2 (germline): SGHAT, FQNNGV. The V end lost 4 bases, the J end lost 0 bases, and 14 bases lay between the germline ends. The CDR3 has 16 residues. In DNA, the CDR3 is TGTGCCAGCAGCTCCTGGGACTCACCTAGCACAGATACGCAGTATTTT. Translated, it gives CASSSWDSPSTDTQYF. Full variable domain (missing parts from reference TRBV11-2 and TRBJ2-3): EAGVAQSPRYKIIEKRQSVAFWCNPISGHATLYWYQQILGQGPKLLIQFQNNGVVDDSQLPKDRFSAERLKGVDSTLKIQPAKLEDSAVYLCASSSWDSPSTDTQYFGPGTRLTVL.

The chain recombines TRBV28 with TRBJ2-3; 8 bases line up with TRBD2. The CDR3 sequence is 14 residues long. The V gene's germline CDR1 is MDHEN and CDR2 SYDVKM. The junction had 2 bases not matched to a gene; V was cut back by 2 bases and J by 4 bases. The CDR3 sequence: CASSLIGGADTQYF. The CDR3 bases are TGTGCCAGCAGTTTAATCGGGGGGGCAGATACGCAGTATTTT.

This clone was detected once. The chain is built from TRBV28 and TRBJ1-1; tentative D call: TRBD1 (5 bases). Germline V gene sequence: CDR1 MDHEN, CDR2 SYDVKM. The V gene lost 6 bases and the J gene lost 7 bases, with 12 bases spanning the gap. The CDR3 sequence is 12 residues long. The CDR3 nucleotides are TGTGCCAGCAGGGGTAACAGGAATGAAGCTTTCTTT. Its translation is CASRGNRNEAFF.

The V and J genes are TRBV29-1 and TRBJ2-7; 8 bases line up with TRBD1. This CDR3 is built from 12 residues. The germline gives CDR1 SQVTM, CDR2 ANQGSEA. The ends lost 6 bases at V and 8 bases at J; junction bases unmatched: 9. For the CDR3, the DNA is TGCAGCGTCGGGACAGGTGGTTGGCAGCAGTACTTC. Translation: CSVGTGGWQQYF.

This chain links TRBV5-1 with TRBJ1-1, with D perhaps TRBD1 (6 bases). With 5 bases removed from V and 1 base from J, the gap between germline ends came to 27 bases. Per germline, CDR1 SGHRS and CDR2 YFSETQ. CDR3 length: 19 residues. CDR3 nucleotide sequence: TGCGCCAGCAGACCGTCCATTGCAGGGGCCGCGGCAAAGAACACTGAAGCTTTCTTT. This encodes CASRPSIAGAAAKNTEAFF.

The chain has TRBV3-1 (or the pseudogene TRBV3-2) and TRBJ1-1; D perhaps matches TRBD1 (6 bases). The CDR3 loop spans 15 amino acids. V shed 2 bases and J shed 4 bases, with 14 bases lying between them. The V gene's germline CDR1 is LGHDT and CDR2 YNNKEL (reference sequence). The CDR3 sequence is CASSQLGGGGTEAFF. In DNA form, the CDR3 reads TGTGCCAGCAGCCAATTGGGGGGCGGGGGCACTGAAGCTTTCTTT.

V and J are TRBV4-1 and TRBJ1-5; 7 bases map to TRBD1. Germline loops: CDR1 MGHRA, CDR2 YSYEKL. The CDR3 loop spans 13 amino acids. J lost 1 base, V lost 9 bases, and 3 bases had no gene match. CDR3 coding DNA: TGCGCCAGTGGGACAGTCAGCAATCAGCCCCAGCATTTT. Encoded protein: CASGTVSNQPQHF.

V gene TRBV19 combines with J gene TRBJ2-7; D is unclear. In germline, CDR1 is LNHDA, CDR2 SQIVND (reference sequence). This CDR3 comprises 13 residues. Trimming took 3 bases from V and 4 from J, leaving 10 bases between them. CDR3 DNA sequence: TGTGCCAGTAGTATTGAATTGGAGTACGAGCAGTACTTC. Its translation: CASSIELEYEQYF.

This chain's CDR3 is CASSFLSNEQFF. The DNA of the CDR3 is TGTGCCAGCAGTTTTCTAAGCAATGAGCAGTTCTTC. This chain uses TRBV12-3 or TRBV12-4 with TRBJ2-1; D is unclear. The CDR3 runs 12 residues. The V gene lost 3 bases and the J gene lost 6 bases, with 6 bases spanning the gap.

This clone was seen only once. The gene calls are TRBV19 and TRBJ2-1; D is uncertain. V was trimmed by 3 bases and J by 5 bases, leaving 8 bases between them. Germline loops: CDR1 LNHDA, CDR2 SQIVND (reference sequence). The CDR3 extends over 13 amino acids. CDR3 in DNA: TGTGCCAGTAGTATCCGCCCTAACAATGAGCAGTTCTTC. This gives the protein CASSIRPNNEQFF. Complete variable domain (other parts from reference TRBV19 and TRBJ2-1): DGGITQSPKYLFRKEGQNVTLSCEQNLNHDAMYWYRQDPGQGLRLIYYSQIVNDFQKGDIAEGYSVSREKKESFPLTVTSAQKNPTAFYLCASSIRPNNEQFFGPGTRLTVL.

This chain links TRBV27 with TRBJ2-2; D gene ambiguous. V was clipped by 2 bases and J by 0 bases, with 7 bases between them. Germline V gene data show CDR1 as MNHEY and CDR2 as SMNVEV (reference sequence). The CDR3 is 15 residues long. DNA for the CDR3: TGTGCCAGCAGTTTAGCTGGCCCGAACACCGGGGAGCTGTTTTTT. It codes for CASSLAGPNTGELFF.

The chain recombines TRBV11-2 with TRBJ1-1, with 7 bases identical to TRBD1. The CDR3 runs to 15 residues. The junction had 9 bases not matched to a gene; V was cut back by 7 bases and J by 1 base. Germline assignment: CDR1 SGHAT and CDR2 FQNNGV. CDR3 bases: TGTGCCAGCAAGGTAGGGGGCCTTGGGAACACTGAAGCTTTCTTT. Translated, it gives CASKVGGLGNTEAFF. Looking up the rest from reference TRBV11-2 and TRBJ1-1 gives the full variable domain: EAGVAQSPRYKIIEKRQSVAFWCNPISGHATLYWYQQILGQGPKLLIQFQNNGVVDDSQLPKDRFSAERLKGVDSTLKIQPAKLEDSAVYLCASKVGGLGNTEAFFGQGTRLTVV.

The chain links TRBV9 to TRBJ2-3; D gene uncertain. V lost 2 bases and J 0 bases, leaving 10 bases between the germline ends. The germline gives CDR1 SGDLS, CDR2 YYNGEE. The CDR3 consists of 15 residues. The chain's CDR3 is CASSVYGFSTDTQYF. Here the CDR3 DNA reads TGTGCCAGCAGCGTCTACGGGTTTAGCACAGATACGCAGTATTTT. The full variable domain, completed using reference TRBV9 and TRBJ2-3, is DSGVTQTPKHLITATGQRVTLRCSPRSGDLSVYWYQQSLDQGLQFLIQYYNGEERAKGNILERFSAQQFPDLHSELNLSSLELGDSALYFCASSVYGFSTDTQYFGPGTRLTVL.

The chain has TRBV5-4 and TRBJ1-1, with TRBD1 matching over 8 bases. Germline CDR1 reads SGHNT; CDR2 reads YYREEE (reference sequence). J was trimmed by 4 bases and V by 2 bases; bases with no gene match: 4. The CDR3 has 14 amino acids. The CDR3 loop reads CASSFTGGSTEAFF. CDR3 nucleotides: TGTGCCAGCAGCTTTACAGGGGGAAGCACTGAAGCTTTCTTT. The variable domain in full, with the rest retrieved from reference TRBV5-4 and TRBJ1-1, is ETGVTQSPTHLIKTRGQQVTLRCSSQSGHNTVSWYQQALGQGPQFIFQYYREEENGRGNFPPRFSGLQFPNYSSELNVNALELDDSALYLCASSFTGGSTEAFFGQGTRLTVV.

The V and J genes are TRBV15 and TRBJ2-7; 8 nucleotides line up with TRBD2. Germline-derived CDR1 and CDR2 are LNHNV and YYDKDF (reference sequence). The CDR3 covers 16 residues. Trimming removed 0 bases from V and 0 bases from J; junction bases left unmatched: 4. The CDR3 region has the DNA TGTGCCACCAGCAGAGATTTAGCGGGACCCTCCTACGAGCAGTACTTC. This translates into CATSRDLAGPSYEQYF.

The chain joins TRBV5-8 to TRBJ2-6; unclear D gene. V lost 6 bases and J lost 3, with 16 bases in between. Germline V gene lookup returns CDR1 SGHTS and CDR2 YDEGEE. The CDR3 has 16 amino acids. DNA for the CDR3: TGTGCCAGCAAAAGACACGGACCGGGTGGGGCCAACGTCCTGACTTTC. This gives the protein CASKRHGPGGANVLTF.

The V call is TRBV2, the J call TRBJ2-7; D unresolved. In germline, CDR1 is SNHLY, CDR2 FYNNEI. Trimming cost V 0 bases and J 3 bases, with 0 bases left between them. The CDR3 has 11 residues. CDR3 sequence reads: CASSEAYEQYF. The CDR3 DNA is TGTGCCAGCAGTGAAGCCTACGAGCAGTACTTC.

The genes are TRBV7-2 and TRBJ2-5; D remains unclear. The length of the CDR3 is 13 residues. V was shortened by 5 bases and J by 2 bases, with 9 bases between the two germline ends. Per germline, CDR1 SGHTA and CDR2 FQGNSA. Here the CDR3 DNA reads TGTGCCAGCAGCGCCGTAGTACAAGAGACCCAGTACTTC. As protein: CASSAVVQETQYF.

This clone has only one observation. The chain recombines TRBV5-1 with TRBJ1-3; D not certain. The ends were cut back, 0 bases at V and 3 bases at J, with 7 bases in the middle. Per germline, CDR1 SGHRS and CDR2 YFSETQ. This CDR3 region has 14 residues. The CDR3 DNA follows: TGCGCCAGCAGCTTGGAGGCAGGTGGAAACACCATATATTTT. It yields the protein CASSLEAGGNTIYF.

The chain employs TRBV10-3 and TRBJ2-2, with 11 bases lining up with TRBD1. This CDR3 spans 18 amino acids. Trimming cost V 2 bases and J 1 base; bases outside gene matches: 6. Germline V gene sequence: CDR1 ENHRY, CDR2 SYGVKD. CDR3 region: CAISERGQGVGNTGELFF. In nucleotides, the CDR3 is TGTGCCATCAGTGAGAGGGGACAGGGGGTCGGGAACACCGGGGAGCTGTTTTTT.